The clone carrying this TCR beta chain was counted many times. The authors deemed Graves' hyperthyroidism stable absent ophthalmopathy progression within 18 months. Aged 18 to 65, the patients had hyperthyroidism that was newly diagnosed and had lasted under 2 months. The authors obtained PBMCs from about 9 ml of fresh peripheral blood. The CDR3 regions of TCR beta were amplified from RNA transcripts. HTBI primers were the set used in a first-round RT-PCR of the TCR CDR3. Using its own MiXCR run on the multiplex PCR reads, TCRdb lists one record per CDR3 protein. The sample holds around 100,000 distinct CDR3 sequences, 40% to 50% seen once. This sample is part of a study of T cells in Graves' hyperthyroidism and ophthalmopathy. Study at large: Peripheral blood collection took place at initial diagnosis, before any treatment.

Losses at the gene ends were 0 bases for V and 7 bases for J; bases not matched to a gene: 8. The CDR3 length is 15 residues. Germline V gene data show CDR1 as SGHDT and CDR2 as YYEEEE. The sequenced sample was blood. The V gene is TRBV5-6, the J gene TRBJ1-2; 8 bases fit TRBD1. The origin of this receptor is a man aged 35-49 years with Graves' hyperthyroidism. This chain's CDR3 is CASSLAGTGLFGYTF. The CDR3 nucleotides are TGTGCCAGCAGCTTGGCAGGGACAGGATTATTTGGCTACACCTTC. Using reference TRBV5-6 and TRBJ1-2 for the parts outside the CDR3, the full variable domain is DAGVTQSPTHLIKTRGQQVTLRCSPKSGHDTVSWYQQALGQGPQFIFQYYEEEERQRGNFPDRFSGHQFPNYSSELNVNALLLGDSALYLCASSLAGTGLFGYTFGSGTRLTVV.